Reported below is one T cell receptor beta chain. Profiling relied on immunoSEQ multiplex PCR, and the TCRdb table lists in-frame clones only, not all of them. This table has about 290,000 clones, about 82% appearing once. This sample was taken from a study of blood T cell repertoires in COVID-19. V lost 5 bases and J lost 6; bases outside the gene matches: 7. CDR1 and CDR2 from the germline V gene are SGHVS and FNYEAQ. The length of the CDR3 is 15 residues. V and J are TRBV7-6 and TRBJ2-1, with TRBD2 matching 10 bases. This TCR derives from a woman aged 45-59 years with active or convalescent COVID-19. The material sequenced was peripheral blood. CDR3 DNA sequence: TGTGCCAGCAGCCCCGGACTAGCGGATCCCAATGAGCAGTTCTTC. It encodes CASSPGLADPNEQFF. Drawing the rest from reference TRBV7-6 and TRBJ2-1, the complete variable domain is GAGVSQSPRYKVTKRGQDVALRCDPISGHVSLYWYRQALGQGPEFLTYFNYEAQQDKSGLPNDRFSAERPEGSISTLTIQRTEQRDSAMYRCASSPGLADPNEQFFGPGTRLTVL.